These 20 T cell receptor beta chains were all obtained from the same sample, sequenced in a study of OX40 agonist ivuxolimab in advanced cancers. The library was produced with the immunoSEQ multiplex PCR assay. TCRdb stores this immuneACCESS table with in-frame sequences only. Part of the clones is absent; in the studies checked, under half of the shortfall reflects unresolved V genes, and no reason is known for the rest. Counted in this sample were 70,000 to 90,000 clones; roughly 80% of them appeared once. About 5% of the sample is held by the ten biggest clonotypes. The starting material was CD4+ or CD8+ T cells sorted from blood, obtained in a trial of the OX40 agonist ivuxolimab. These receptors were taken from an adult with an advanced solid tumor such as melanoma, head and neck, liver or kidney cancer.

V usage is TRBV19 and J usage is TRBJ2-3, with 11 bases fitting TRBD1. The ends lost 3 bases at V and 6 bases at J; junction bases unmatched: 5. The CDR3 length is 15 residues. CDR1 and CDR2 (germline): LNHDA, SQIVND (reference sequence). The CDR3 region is CASSIWDRGGDTQYF. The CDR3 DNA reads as TGTGCCAGTAGTATCTGGGACAGGGGGGGGGATACGCAGTATTTT.

CDR3 DNA sequence: TGCAGCGTCTCTCGGGGTGGGGGCAATCAGCCCCAGCATTTT. Its protein is CSVSRGGGNQPQHF. This chain links TRBV29-1 with TRBJ1-5, with no clear D. V dropped 6 bases and J dropped 2 bases, with 14 bases sitting between them. This CDR3 contains 14 residues. Germline CDR1 reads SQVTM; CDR2 reads ANQGSEA.

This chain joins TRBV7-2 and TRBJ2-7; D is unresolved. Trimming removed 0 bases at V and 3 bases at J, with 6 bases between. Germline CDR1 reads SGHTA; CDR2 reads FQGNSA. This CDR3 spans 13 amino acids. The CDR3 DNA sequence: TGTGCCAGCAGCTTAGCGGCAAGCTACGAGCAGTACTTC. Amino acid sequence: CASSLAASYEQYF.

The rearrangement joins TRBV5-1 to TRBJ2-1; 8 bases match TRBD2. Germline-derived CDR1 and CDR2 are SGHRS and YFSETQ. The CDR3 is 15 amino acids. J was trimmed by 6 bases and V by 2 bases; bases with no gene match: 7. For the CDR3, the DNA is TGCGCCAGCAGCTTAATGGGCACTAGCGGCAATGAGCAGTTCTTC. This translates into CASSLMGTSGNEQFF.

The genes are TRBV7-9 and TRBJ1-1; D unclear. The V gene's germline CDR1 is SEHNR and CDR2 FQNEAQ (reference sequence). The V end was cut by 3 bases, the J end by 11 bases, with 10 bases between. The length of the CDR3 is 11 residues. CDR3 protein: CASSLRAGAFF. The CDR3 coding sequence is TGTGCCAGCAGCTTGCGTGCGGGGGCTTTCTTT.

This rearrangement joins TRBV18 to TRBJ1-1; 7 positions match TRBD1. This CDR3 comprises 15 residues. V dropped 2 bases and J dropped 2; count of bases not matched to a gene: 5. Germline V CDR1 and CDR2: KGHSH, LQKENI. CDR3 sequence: CASSPGKGANTEAFF. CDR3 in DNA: TGTGCCAGCTCACCAGGGAAGGGGGCTAACACTGAAGCTTTCTTT. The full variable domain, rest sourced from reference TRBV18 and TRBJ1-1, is NAGVMQNPRHLVRRRGQEARLRCSPMKGHSHVYWYRQLPEEGLKFMVYLQKENIIDESGMPKERFSAEFPKEGPSILRIQQVVRGDSAAYFCASSPGKGANTEAFFGQGTRLTVV.

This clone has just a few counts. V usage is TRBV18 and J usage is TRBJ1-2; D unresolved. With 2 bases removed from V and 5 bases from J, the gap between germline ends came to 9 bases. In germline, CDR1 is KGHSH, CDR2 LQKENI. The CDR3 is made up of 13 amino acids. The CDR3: CASSPSSGYGYTF. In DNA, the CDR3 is TGTGCCAGCTCACCAAGTAGTGGGTATGGCTACACCTTC.

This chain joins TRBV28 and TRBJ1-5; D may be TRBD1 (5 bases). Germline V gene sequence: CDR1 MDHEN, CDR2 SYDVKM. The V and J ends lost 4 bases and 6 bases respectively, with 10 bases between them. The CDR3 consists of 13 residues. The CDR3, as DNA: TGTGCCAGCAGTTCCAGGGTGGGTCAGCCCCAGCATTTT. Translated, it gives CASSSRVGQPQHF. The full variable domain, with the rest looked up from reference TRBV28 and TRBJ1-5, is DVKVTQSSRYLVKRTGEKVFLECVQDMDHENMFWYRQDPGLGLRLIYFSYDVKMKEKGDIPEGYSVSREKKERFSLILESASTNQTSMYLCASSSRVGQPQHFGDGTRLSIL.

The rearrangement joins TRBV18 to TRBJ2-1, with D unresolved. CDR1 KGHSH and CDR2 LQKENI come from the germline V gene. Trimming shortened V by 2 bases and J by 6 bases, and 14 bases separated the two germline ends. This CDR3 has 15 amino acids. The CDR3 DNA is TGTGCCAGCTCACCAAGTCGAACAGCCCCCAATGAGCAGTTCTTC. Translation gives CASSPSRTAPNEQFF.

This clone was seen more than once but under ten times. The CDR3 loop reads CASSLEQARAEAFF. For the CDR3, the DNA is TGTGCCAGCAGCTTAGAGCAGGCGCGGGCTGAAGCTTTCTTT. The rearrangement joins TRBV7-9 to TRBJ1-1, with D unresolved. This CDR3 has 14 amino acids. Germline CDR1 is SEHNR and CDR2 is FQNEAQ (reference sequence). V lost 1 base to trimming and J lost 6 bases, with 12 bases between them. Full variable domain (missing parts from reference TRBV7-9 and TRBJ1-1): DTGVSQNPRHKITKRGQNVTFRCDPISEHNRLYWYRQTLGQGPEFLTYFQNEAQLEKSRLLSDRFSAERPKGSFSTLEIQRTEQGDSAMYLCASSLEQARAEAFFGQGTRLTVV.

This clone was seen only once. CDR3 nucleotide sequence: TGTGCCAGCAGCTATAGCGGCACAGATACGCAGTATTTT. Protein sequence: CASSYSGTDTQYF. The gene calls are TRBV13 and TRBJ2-3, with D perhaps TRBD2 (5 bases). This CDR3 is 13 amino acids long. The germline CDR1 and CDR2 sequences are PRHDT and FYEKMQ (reference sequence). V lost 4 bases, J lost 1 base, and 6 bases lay in between. The whole variable domain, remainder taken from reference TRBV13 and TRBJ2-3, is AAGVIQSPRHLIKEKRETATLKCYPIPRHDTVYWYQQGPGQDPQFLISFYEKMQSDKGSIPDRFSAQQFSDYHSELNMSSLELGDSALYFCASSYSGTDTQYFGPGTRLTVL.

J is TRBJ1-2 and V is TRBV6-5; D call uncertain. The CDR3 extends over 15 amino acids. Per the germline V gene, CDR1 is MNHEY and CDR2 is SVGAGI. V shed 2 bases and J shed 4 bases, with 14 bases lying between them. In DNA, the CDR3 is TGTGCCAGCAGTTACGAGGGAGGGCACGGCTATGGCTACACCTTC. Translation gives CASSYEGGHGYGYTF.

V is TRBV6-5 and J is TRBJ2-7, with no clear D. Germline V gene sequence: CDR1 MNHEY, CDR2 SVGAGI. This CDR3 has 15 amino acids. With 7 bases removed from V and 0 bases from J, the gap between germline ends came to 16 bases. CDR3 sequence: CASTHSPHRSYEQYF. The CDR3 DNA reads TGTGCCAGCACCCACTCCCCCCACCGCTCCTACGAGCAGTACTTC.

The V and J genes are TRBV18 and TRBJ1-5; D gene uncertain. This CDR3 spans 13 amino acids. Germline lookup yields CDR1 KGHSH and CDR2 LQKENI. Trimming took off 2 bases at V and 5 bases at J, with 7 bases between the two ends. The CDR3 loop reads CASSPGSDQPQHF. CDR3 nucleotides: TGTGCCAGCTCACCAGGGAGCGATCAGCCCCAGCATTTT.

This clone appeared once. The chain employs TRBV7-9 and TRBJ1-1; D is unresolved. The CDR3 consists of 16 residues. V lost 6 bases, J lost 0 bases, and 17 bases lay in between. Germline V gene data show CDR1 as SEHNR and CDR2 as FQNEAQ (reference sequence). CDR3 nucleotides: TGTGCCAGCAGTTCAATCCCGTCTTCCATGAACACTGAAGCTTTCTTT. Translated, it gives CASSSIPSSMNTEAFF.

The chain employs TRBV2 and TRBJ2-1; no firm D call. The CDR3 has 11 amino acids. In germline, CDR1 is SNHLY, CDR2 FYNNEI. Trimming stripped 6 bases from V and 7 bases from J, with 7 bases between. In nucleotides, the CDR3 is TGTGCCAGCAGCCTCTTGAATGAGCAGTTCTTC. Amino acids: CASSLLNEQFF.

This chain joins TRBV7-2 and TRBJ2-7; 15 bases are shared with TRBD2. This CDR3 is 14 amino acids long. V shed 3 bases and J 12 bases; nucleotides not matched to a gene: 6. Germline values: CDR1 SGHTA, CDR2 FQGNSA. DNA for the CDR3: TGTGCCAGCAGCTTGGGACTAGCGGGGGGTCTGCTGTACTTC. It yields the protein CASSLGLAGGLLYF.

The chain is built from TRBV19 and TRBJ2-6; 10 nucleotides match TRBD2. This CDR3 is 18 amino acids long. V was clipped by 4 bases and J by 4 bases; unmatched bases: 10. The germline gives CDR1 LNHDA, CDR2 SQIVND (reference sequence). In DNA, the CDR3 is TGTGCCAGTAGTACAGCTAGCGGGAGCCGGGCAGGGGCCAACGTCCTGACTTTC. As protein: CASSTASGSRAGANVLTF.

The CDR3 here is CASSPEGGLAGTYNEQFF. For the CDR3, the DNA is TGTGCCAGCAGCCCAGAGGGGGGACTAGCGGGCACCTACAATGAGCAGTTCTTC. The J gene is TRBJ2-1, the V gene TRBV11-1, with TRBD2 matching over 12 bases. The CDR3 runs 18 residues. V lost 5 bases, J lost 2 bases, and 10 bases stayed unmatched. CDR1 and CDR2 (germline): SGHAT, FQDESV (reference sequence).

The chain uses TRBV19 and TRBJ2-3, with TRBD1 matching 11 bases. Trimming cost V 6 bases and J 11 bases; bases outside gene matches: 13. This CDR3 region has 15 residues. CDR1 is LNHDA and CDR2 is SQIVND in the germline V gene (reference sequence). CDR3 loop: CASSRGGTGGNRQYF. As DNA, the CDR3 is TGTGCCAGTAGCCGAGGGGGGACAGGGGGTAATCGGCAGTATTTT.